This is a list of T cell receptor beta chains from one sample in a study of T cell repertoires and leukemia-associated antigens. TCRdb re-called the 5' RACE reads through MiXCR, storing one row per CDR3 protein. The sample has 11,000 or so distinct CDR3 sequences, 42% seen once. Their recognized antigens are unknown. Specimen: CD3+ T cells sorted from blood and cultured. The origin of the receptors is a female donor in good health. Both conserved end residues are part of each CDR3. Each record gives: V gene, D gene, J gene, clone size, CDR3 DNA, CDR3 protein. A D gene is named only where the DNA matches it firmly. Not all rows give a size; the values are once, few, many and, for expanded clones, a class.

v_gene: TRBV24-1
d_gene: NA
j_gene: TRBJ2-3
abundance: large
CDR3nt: TGTGCCACCAGTGACCCGGGGCAGGGCACAGATACGCAGTATTTT
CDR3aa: CATSDPGQGTDTQYF

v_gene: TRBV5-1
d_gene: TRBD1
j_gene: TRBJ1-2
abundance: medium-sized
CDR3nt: TGCGCCAGCAGAACTGGACAGGGGGAGTACACCTTC
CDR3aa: CASRTGQGEYTF

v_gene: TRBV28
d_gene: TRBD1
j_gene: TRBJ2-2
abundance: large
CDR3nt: TGTGCCAGCAGTTCGGACAGGGACTTCACCGGGGAGCTGTTTTTT
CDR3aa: CASSSDRDFTGELFF

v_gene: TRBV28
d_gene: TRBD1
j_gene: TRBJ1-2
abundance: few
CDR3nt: TGTGCCACCAACCCGACAGGGCTGGGAGGCTACACCTTC
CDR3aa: CATNPTGLGGYTF

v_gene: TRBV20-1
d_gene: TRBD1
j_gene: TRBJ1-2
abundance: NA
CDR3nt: TGCAGTGCTAGAGATCCCGCAGGGGGTGATGGCTACACCTTC
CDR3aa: CSARDPAGGDGYTF

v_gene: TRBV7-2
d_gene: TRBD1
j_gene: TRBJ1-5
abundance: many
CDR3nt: TGTGCCAGCAGCGACAGGGGACCTAGCAATCAGCCCCAGCATTTT
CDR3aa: CASSDRGPSNQPQHF

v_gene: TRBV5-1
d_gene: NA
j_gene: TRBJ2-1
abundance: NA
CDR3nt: TGCGCCAGCAGCCCGGACGGGGCCAACTACAATGAGCAGTTCTTC
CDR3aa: CASSPDGANYNEQFF

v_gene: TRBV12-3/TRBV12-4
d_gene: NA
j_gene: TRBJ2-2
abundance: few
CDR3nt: TGTGCCAGCACCCCGAGGCCTCCTAACACCGGGGAGCTGTTTTTT
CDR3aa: CASTPRPPNTGELFF

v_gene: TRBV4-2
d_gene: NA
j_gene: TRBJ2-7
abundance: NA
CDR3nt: TGTGCCAGTAGCCGAGCAGGGTACGCCTACGAGCAGTACTTC
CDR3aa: CASSRAGYAYEQYF

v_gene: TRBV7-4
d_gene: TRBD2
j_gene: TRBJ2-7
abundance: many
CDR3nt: TGTGCCAGCAGCTTATTGAGCGGGAGGGCTCTGAACGAGCAGTACTTC
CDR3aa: CASSLLSGRALNEQYF

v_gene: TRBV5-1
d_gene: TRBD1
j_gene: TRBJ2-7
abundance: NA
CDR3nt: TGCGCCAGCAGCTTGGATGGGACAGGGGGCGAGCAGTACTTC
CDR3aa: CASSLDGTGGEQYF

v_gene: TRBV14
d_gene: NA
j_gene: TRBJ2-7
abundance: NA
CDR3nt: TGTGCCAGCAGCCACCCAAGTACTAGAGTCGAGCAGTACTTC
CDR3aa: CASSHPSTRVEQYF

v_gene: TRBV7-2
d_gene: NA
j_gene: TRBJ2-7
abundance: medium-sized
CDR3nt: TGTGCCAGCAGCCGCGAAAAAAACTACGAGCAGTACTTC
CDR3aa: CASSREKNYEQYF

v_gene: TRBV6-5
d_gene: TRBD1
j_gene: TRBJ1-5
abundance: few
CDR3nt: TGTGCCAGCAGAACAGGGGGATCAGGGCAGCCCCAGCATTTT
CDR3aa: CASRTGGSGQPQHF

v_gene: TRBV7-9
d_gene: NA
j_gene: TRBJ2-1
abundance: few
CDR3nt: TGTGCCAGCAGCTTATCGGCACTAGCCCCATATGAGCAGTTCTTC
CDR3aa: CASSLSALAPYEQFF

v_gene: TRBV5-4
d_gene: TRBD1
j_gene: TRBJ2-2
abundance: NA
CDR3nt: TGTGCCAGCAGCCCCCAGGGGGCGTCGAACACCGGGGAGCTGTTTTTT
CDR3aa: CASSPQGASNTGELFF

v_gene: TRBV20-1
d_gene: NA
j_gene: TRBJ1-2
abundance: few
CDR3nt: TGTAGTGCTGACATACAGGGACCGACCGGCGGCTACACCTTC
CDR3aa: CSADIQGPTGGYTF

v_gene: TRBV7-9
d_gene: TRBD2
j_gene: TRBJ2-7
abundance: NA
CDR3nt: TGTGCCAGCAGCTTAGGTCTAGCGGGAGTTGACGAGCAGTACTTC
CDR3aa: CASSLGLAGVDEQYF

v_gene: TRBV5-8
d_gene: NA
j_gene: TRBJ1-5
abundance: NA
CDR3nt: TGTGCCAGCAGCTTGAGACAGTATAGCAGTCAGCCCCAGCATTTT
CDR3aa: CASSLRQYSSQPQHF

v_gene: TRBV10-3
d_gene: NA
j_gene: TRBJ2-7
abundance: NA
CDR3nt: TGTGCCATCATCCCTACGGTCTCAGAGCAGTACTTC
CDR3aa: CAIIPTVSEQYF